This T cell receptor beta chain emerged from a study of sequential checkpoint blockade in melanoma (dated 2019 in TCRdb). A note on the overall study: In a 1:1 randomization, patients received either first-line nivolumab then ipilimumab (arm A) or ipilimumab then nivolumab (arm B). Maintenance nivolumab came after each of the two trial sequences. Overall results and qualifications from the work: Larger, independent patient cohorts are needed to validate the response-prediction model that combines TCR metrics and mutation burden.

Points on this clone: Its antigen has not been determined. Base qualities are missing; no much larger clone stands one base away.

The intended sense of this specimen's treatment or condition label: randomized to nivolumab then ipilimumab (arm A) or the reverse (arm B). No trial patient had received prior DNA-damaging chemotherapy. Live CD3+CD8+ cells negative for CD19 and CD56 were sorted from thawed PBMCs on a FACS Aria II flow cytometer. CheckMate 064, a randomized, open-label phase II trial of sequential checkpoint blockade, was the source of the samples, all of which came from patients with melanoma. Peripheral blood mononuclear cells were collected by leukapheresis, purified using Ficoll-Paque, and frozen in human serum containing roughly 10% DMSO. Purity of sorted blood CD3+CD8+ cells was verified at >98% immediately after sorting, followed by DNA extraction. TCRbeta CDR3 regions were immunosequenced from genomic DNA with the immunoSEQ Assay. Before high-throughput sequencing, the genomic DNA was amplified using bias-controlled multiplex PCR. In the original analysis: To quantify the absolute abundance of each unique TCRbeta CDR3 region, the sequences were collapsed and filtered. Clonality was defined as 1 minus Pielou's evenness and was calculated using productive rearrangements only. Clones with significantly greater frequencies in on-treatment versus baseline samples were identified using a previously published method. Sourced from immuneACCESS, this table was stored by TCRdb with only in-frame sequences that have V and J called. A share of the clones is absent; for the studies checked, an unresolved V gene accounts for under half, and the remainder has no known explanation. V, J and clone size derive from that table, while D and trimming were established from the DNA sequence. A total of 8,000 or so clones appear in this sample, about 88% of them only once. 14% to 15% of the sample lies in the top ten.

For CDR1 and CDR2, the germline V gene lists SGHTS and YDEGEE. Including cysteine and phenylalanine, the CDR3 has 14 amino acids. CDR3 DNA is the only sequence kept; it has 42 bases, read in frame from the first base. V is pruned by 4 bases and J by 0 bases, leaving 2 bases of the junction without a gene match. The sequence was obtained from a human donor with melanoma. This chain joins TRBV5-8 to TRBJ1-1, and 8 junctional nucleotides match TRBD1. The sample in question was CD8+ T cells sorted from blood (inferred from file names), obtained from a patient given nivolumab and ipilimumab in sequence. Here is the DNA: TGTGCCAGCAGCGGACAGGGAATGAACACTGAAGCTTTCTTT. The translation is CASSGQGMNTEAFF.